This TCR beta chain came from a study of T cell clonotyping in hematopoietic cell transplantation. The CDR3 length is 13 residues. V was shortened by 3 bases and J by 4 bases, with 10 bases between the two germline ends. Per the germline V gene, CDR1 is GTSNPN and CDR2 is SVGIG (reference sequence). The assay was immunoSEQ multiplex PCR, and TCRdb's table has in-frame clones only and misses some. Among 5,400 or so clones, approximately 30% were seen once, and the ten largest hold around 16%. Indicated time point: recipient sample about 28 days before transplant, after cytoreduction. The TCR sequence derives from a middle-aged man with myelofibrosis. Some clones in this sample may be carry-over from other donors' samples. The material sequenced was peripheral blood mononuclear cells, taken before stem cell transplant. The chain uses TRBV30 and TRBJ1-5; maybe TRBD1 (6 bases). CDR3 residues: CAWRDSPNQPQHF. In DNA, the CDR3 is TGTGCCTGGAGGGACAGCCCGAATCAGCCCCAGCATTTT.